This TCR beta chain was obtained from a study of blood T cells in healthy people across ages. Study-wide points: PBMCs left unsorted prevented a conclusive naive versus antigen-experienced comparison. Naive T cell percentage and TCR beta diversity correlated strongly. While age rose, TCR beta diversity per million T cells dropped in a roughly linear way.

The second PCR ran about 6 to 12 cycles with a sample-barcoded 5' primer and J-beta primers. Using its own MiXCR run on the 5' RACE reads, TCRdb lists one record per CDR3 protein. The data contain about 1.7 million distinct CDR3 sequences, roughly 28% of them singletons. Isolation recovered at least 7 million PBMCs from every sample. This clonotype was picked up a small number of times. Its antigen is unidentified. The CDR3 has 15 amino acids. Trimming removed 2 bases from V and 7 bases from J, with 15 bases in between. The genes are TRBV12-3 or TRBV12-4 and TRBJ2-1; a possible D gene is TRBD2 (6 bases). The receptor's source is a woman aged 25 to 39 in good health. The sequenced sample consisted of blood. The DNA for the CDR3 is TGTGCCAGCAGTTTATCTGCGGGGAAGTATAATGAGCAGTTCTTC. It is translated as CASSLSAGKYNEQFF.